The entry that follows covers one T cell receptor (beta chain) sequence. Its antigen is as yet unknown. CDR3 length equals 16 residues. J was trimmed by 4 bases and V by 4 bases; bases with no gene match: 12. Germline lookup yields CDR1 MNHEY and CDR2 SMNVEV (reference sequence). The entry originates in a study of cytotoxic CD8 clonotypes in ibrutinib-treated CLL. Broader study findings: Clonality measured at baseline exceeded age-matched healthy donors, tracking circulating CD8+ T-cell counts. Public clonotypes were uncommon and contracted or stayed stable on treatment.

From cryopreserved PBMCs came about 2 micrograms of genomic DNA used for TCR beta libraries. Measured with immunoSEQ multiplex PCR; TCRdb has only the in-frame clones, and not every one. The data show about 310,000 clones, around four fifths seen once. Specimen: PBMCs, collected before ibrutinib treatment. V gene TRBV27 combines with J gene TRBJ2-7; 8 bases are shared with TRBD2. The clonotype was recovered from a human donor with chronic lymphocytic leukemia. DNA of the CDR3: TGTGCCAGCAGTTCTCAGCCAGCGGGAGTGCTGTACGAGCAGTACTTC. Translated: CASSSQPAGVLYEQYF.